This TCR beta chain is drawn from a study of cytomegalovirus exposure and HLA in healthy donors. Overall study context: Unique TCRs numbering 75 million to 95 million, obtained from HLA-typed donors, made up an early data release.

Findings and limits, study-wide: Accurate HLA-A and HLA-B prediction from TCR beta sequences was reported for most subjects. A previous analysis found most TCR beta V segments productive roughly 90% or roughly 30% of the time. A highly shared variant cluster was judged a likely technical artifact.

A word on this clone: Its antigen is not known.

The PCR had 60 Vbeta and 13 Jbeta primers. Sequenced by immunoSEQ multiplex PCR; TCRdb stores in-frame clones only, minus some. The sample includes 110,000 to 150,000 clones, around 9.7% seen only once; the top ten take 1.8%. V lost 5 bases, J lost 5 bases, and 11 bases stayed unmatched. The CDR3 extends over 15 amino acids. CDR1 LNHDA and CDR2 SQIVND come from the germline V gene (reference sequence). Material for sequencing was PBMCs. The origin of this receptor is a man between 45 and 60 years old in good health and CMV-seronegative. This sequence joins TRBV19 and TRBJ2-7; TRBD2 matches 8 bases. CDR3 sequence reads: CASSPRRGGKDEQYF. The CDR3 DNA reads as TGTGCCAGTAGTCCCCGTCGGGGGGGAAAGGACGAGCAGTACTTC.